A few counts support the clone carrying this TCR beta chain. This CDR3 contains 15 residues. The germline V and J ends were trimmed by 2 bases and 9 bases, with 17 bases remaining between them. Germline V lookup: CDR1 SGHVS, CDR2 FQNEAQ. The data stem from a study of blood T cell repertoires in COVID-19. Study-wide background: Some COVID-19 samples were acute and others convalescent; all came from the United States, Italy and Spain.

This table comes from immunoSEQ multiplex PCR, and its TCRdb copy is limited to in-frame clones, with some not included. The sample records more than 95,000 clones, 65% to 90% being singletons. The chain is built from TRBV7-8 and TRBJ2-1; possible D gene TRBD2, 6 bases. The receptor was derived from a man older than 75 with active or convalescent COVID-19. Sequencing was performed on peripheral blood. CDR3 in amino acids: CASSLNGARGSEQFF. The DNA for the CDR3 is TGTGCCAGCAGCTTAAACGGAGCCCGGGGGAGTGAGCAGTTCTTC. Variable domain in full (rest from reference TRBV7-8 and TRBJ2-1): GAGVSQSPRYKVAKRGQDVALRCDPISGHVSLFWYQQALGQGPEFLTYFQNEAQLDKSGLPSDRFFAERPEGSVSTLKIQRTQQEDSAVYLCASSLNGARGSEQFFGPGTRLTVL.